This TCR beta chain was identified in a study of identical twins. About this clonotype itself: What it binds is unknown.

Trimming removed 1 base from V and 15 bases from J; junction bases left unmatched: 9. There are 12 residues in the CDR3. CDR1 is SQVTM and CDR2 is ANQGSEA in the germline V gene. Using its own MiXCR run on the 5' RACE reads, TCRdb lists one record per CDR3 protein. The sample holds about 530,000 distinct CDR3 sequences, approximately 16% seen once. Study-wide points: Some out-of-frame alpha sequences were shared by twins, and these showed excess low generation probability. Carriage of fewer insertions was seen in abundant cord blood beta clonotypes, whereas memory repertoires showed none. Weaker excess twin sharing was observed in beta out-of-frame sequences.

The same sample was also used in a study of yellow fever vaccine responses in identical twins. This second study notes: Twins' vaccine T cell responses were reported to seem partly convergent and partly personalized.

This chain joins TRBV29-1 and TRBJ2-1, with TRBD1 identical over 7 bases. This TCR was sampled from a woman under 30 in good health. The sample comprised CD4+ T cells sorted from blood. CDR3 nucleotide sequence: TGCAGCGTTGAAGTTCGGGACAGACGTAGGTTCTTC. Protein product: CSVEVRDRRRFF.